The next 14 T cell receptor beta chains were all read from a single sample in a study of cytomegalovirus exposure and HLA in healthy donors. Amplification used 60 Vbeta primers and 13 Jbeta primers. Repertoires were generated with immunoSEQ multiplex PCR, while TCRdb's copy carries only in-frame clones and drops some. The data hold roughly 100,000 clones, with roughly 77% observed a single time. Sequencing was carried out using PBMCs. These receptors were taken from a woman aged 18-29 years in good health and CMV-seropositive.

Here the CDR3 reads CASSSSGVGEQYF. The CDR3, as DNA: TGTGCCAGCAGCAGCTCAGGGGTAGGAGAGCAGTACTTC. The chain recombines TRBV7-9 with TRBJ2-7, with D perhaps TRBD1 (6 bases). The germline CDR1 and CDR2 sequences are SEHNR and FQNEAQ (reference sequence). The germline V and J ends were trimmed by 5 bases and 7 bases, with 15 bases remaining between them. The CDR3 covers 13 residues.

The chain carries TRBV28 and TRBJ2-5; 14 bases are a match to TRBD2. Trimming at V came to 6 bases and at J to 5 bases, leaving 5 bases not matched to a gene. CDR1 is MDHEN and CDR2 is SYDVKM in the germline V gene. This CDR3 is built from 15 residues. This chain's CDR3 is CASSYGLAGGETQYF. The CDR3 nucleotides read TGTGCCAGCAGCTATGGACTAGCGGGAGGTGAGACCCAGTACTTC.

The chain is built from TRBV13 and TRBJ1-1; D is unclear. The CDR3 has 15 residues. V lost 0 bases to trimming and J lost 1 base, with 9 bases between them. Germline CDR1 PRHDT, CDR2 FYEKMQ (reference sequence). The CDR3 reads CASSLGGAGNTEAFF. The CDR3 bases are TGTGCCAGCAGCTTAGGGGGCGCCGGGAACACTGAAGCTTTCTTT.

This chain uses TRBV19 with TRBJ2-3; tentatively, D is TRBD1 (6 bases). V was shortened by 3 bases and J by 3 bases, with 10 bases between the two germline ends. This CDR3 has 14 amino acids. Germline-derived CDR1 and CDR2 are LNHDA and SQIVND (reference sequence). The CDR3 reads CASSMSGETDTQYF. CDR3 coding DNA: TGTGCCAGTAGTATGTCAGGGGAGACAGATACGCAGTATTTT.

This clone was detected only once. The chain links TRBV5-8 to TRBJ2-3; tentative D call: TRBD2 (6 bases). There are 15 residues in the CDR3. Trimming took off 0 bases at V and 2 bases at J, with 10 bases between the two ends. Germline-derived CDR1 and CDR2 are SGHTS and YDEGEE. As DNA, the CDR3 is TGTGCCAGCAGCTTGGCGGGACTGTACACAGATACGCAGTATTTT. Its protein product is CASSLAGLYTDTQYF. Full variable domain (missing parts from reference TRBV5-8 and TRBJ2-3): EAGVTQSPTHLIKTRGQQATLRCSPISGHTSVYWYQQALGLGLQFLLWYDEGEERNRGNFPPRFSGRQFPNYSSELNVNALELEDSALYLCASSLAGLYTDTQYFGPGTRLTVL.

The chain has TRBV7-8 and TRBJ2-7, with 9 positions matching TRBD1. CDR3 length equals 13 residues. Germline loops: CDR1 SGHVS, CDR2 FQNEAQ. V dropped 5 bases and J dropped 7; count of bases not matched to a gene: 6. This CDR3 reads CASSKQGAGEQYF. CDR3 bases: TGTGCCAGCAGCAAACAGGGGGCGGGGGAGCAGTACTTC.

This chain connects TRBV12-5 to TRBJ2-5; 7 nucleotides match TRBD1. The length of the CDR3 is 15 residues. The ends lost 6 bases at V and 2 bases at J; junction bases unmatched: 9. CDR1 is LGHNT and CDR2 is FRNRAP in the germline V gene. The CDR3 sequence: CASGPQGVPQETQYF. The CDR3 DNA reads as TGTGCTAGTGGGCCCCAGGGGGTCCCACAAGAGACCCAGTACTTC.

This clone was counted a single time. The V and J genes are TRBV19 and TRBJ1-1; D call uncertain. The CDR3 loop spans 12 amino acids. Trimming removed 6 bases from V and 3 bases from J, with 8 bases in between. Germline CDR1 reads LNHDA; CDR2 reads SQIVND (reference sequence). The CDR3 loop is CASRLEYTEAFF. In DNA form, the CDR3 reads TGTGCCAGTAGACTGGAGTACACTGAAGCTTTCTTT. Supplemented by reference TRBV19 and TRBJ1-1, the full variable domain reads DGGITQSPKYLFRKEGQNVTLSCEQNLNHDAMYWYRQDPGQGLRLIYYSQIVNDFQKGDIAEGYSVSREKKESFPLTVTSAQKNPTAFYLCASRLEYTEAFFGQGTRLTVV.

This clone has only a few counts. V gene TRBV4-2 combines with J gene TRBJ2-7, with D possibly matching TRBD2 (5 bases). Trimming pared 1 base from V and 4 bases from J, leaving 14 bases between. Germline V gene sequence: CDR1 LGHNA, CDR2 YNFKEQ. This CDR3 has 15 residues. CDR3 sequence reads: CASSQGGNPQYEQYF. The DNA for the CDR3 is TGTGCCAGCAGCCAAGGAGGGAACCCCCAGTACGAGCAGTACTTC.

The chain recombines TRBV7-8 with TRBJ2-2; D is ambiguous. CDR1 is SGHVS and CDR2 is FQNEAQ in the germline V gene. The CDR3 loop spans 15 amino acids. V was clipped by 5 bases and J by 5 bases, with 15 bases between them. CDR3 residues: CASSPSRVKTGELFF. CDR3 coding DNA: TGTGCCAGCAGCCCCAGTCGGGTTAAGACCGGGGAGCTGTTTTTT.

The rearrangement joins TRBV11-2 to TRBJ2-2, with 7 bases lining up with TRBD1. CDR1 is SGHAT, CDR2 FQNNGV, per germline. The V and J ends lost 2 bases and 7 bases, in that order; junction bases with no gene match: 10. The length of the CDR3 is 16 residues. CDR3 bases: TGTGCCAGCAGCTTAATAGACAGGGCTAGTGGCGGGGAGCTGTTTTTT. Protein product: CASSLIDRASGGELFF.

V usage is TRBV27 and J usage is TRBJ2-1, with D tentatively TRBD2 (6 bases). Trimming took 6 bases from V and 4 from J, leaving 13 bases between them. The CDR3 has 14 amino acids. Germline loops: CDR1 MNHEY, CDR2 SMNVEV (reference sequence). This chain's CDR3 is CASSYPGLYNEQFF. The DNA of the CDR3 is TGTGCCAGCAGCTATCCGGGACTGTACAATGAGCAGTTCTTC.

The rearrangement joins TRBV6-6 to TRBJ2-1; 7 bases line up with TRBD1. The V gene's germline CDR1 is MNHNY and CDR2 SVGAGI (reference sequence). The CDR3 has 15 amino acids. The J segment lost 2 bases and the V segment lost 1 base, leaving 2 bases of the junction unmatched. In DNA, the CDR3 is TGTGCCAGCAGTTACTTGCAGGGGGCCTACAATGAGCAGTTCTTC. Translation gives CASSYLQGAYNEQFF.

A word on this clone: This CDR3 is also generated by other DNA sequences in the sample. The chain is built from TRBV2 and TRBJ2-7; D uncertain. CDR1 and CDR2 from the germline V gene are SNHLY and FYNNEI. V lost 1 base, J lost 6 bases, and 4 bases lay in between. This CDR3 comprises 11 residues. CDR3 in amino acids: CASSEGGEQYF. The CDR3 coding sequence is TGTGCCAGCAGTGAAGGAGGCGAGCAGTACTTC. The variable domain in full, completed from reference TRBV2 and TRBJ2-7, reads EPEVTQTPSHQVTQMGQEVILRCVPISNHLYFYWYRQILGQKVEFLVSFYNNEISEKSEIFDDQFSVERPDGSNFTLKIRSTKLEDSAMYFCASSEGGEQYFGPGTRLTVT.